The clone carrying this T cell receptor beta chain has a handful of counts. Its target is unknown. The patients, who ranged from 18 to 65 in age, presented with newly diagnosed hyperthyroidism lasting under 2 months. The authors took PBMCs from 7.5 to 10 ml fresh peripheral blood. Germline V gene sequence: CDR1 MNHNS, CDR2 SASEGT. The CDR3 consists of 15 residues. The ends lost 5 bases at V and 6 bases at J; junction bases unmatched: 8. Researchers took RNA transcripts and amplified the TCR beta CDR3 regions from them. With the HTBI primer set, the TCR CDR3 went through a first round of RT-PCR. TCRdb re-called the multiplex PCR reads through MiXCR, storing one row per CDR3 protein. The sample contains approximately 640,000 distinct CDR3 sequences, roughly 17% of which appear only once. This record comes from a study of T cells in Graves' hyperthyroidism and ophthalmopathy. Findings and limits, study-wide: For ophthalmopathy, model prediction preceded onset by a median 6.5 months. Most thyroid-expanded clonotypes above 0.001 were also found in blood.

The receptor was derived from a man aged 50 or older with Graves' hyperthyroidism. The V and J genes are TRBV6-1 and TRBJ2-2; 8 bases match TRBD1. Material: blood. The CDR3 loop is CASSFKTGVPGELFF. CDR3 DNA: TGTGCCAGCAGTTTTAAGACAGGGGTTCCCGGGGAGCTGTTTTTT.